These 25 T cell receptor beta chains share one sample of origin, sequenced in a study of cytomegalovirus exposure and HLA in healthy donors. The study ran its PCR with 60 Vbeta and 13 Jbeta primers. Method: immunoSEQ multiplex PCR; TCRdb's copy keeps in-frame clones and lacks some. The table records under 200,000 clones, 65% to 80% of them present only once. The specimen sequenced was PBMCs. The receptors stem from a woman aged 45-59 years in good health and CMV-seropositive.

This clone was counted a single time. This sequence joins TRBV25-1 and TRBJ2-3; 8 bases line up with TRBD1. Germline assignment: CDR1 MGHDK and CDR2 SYGVNS. This CDR3 has 15 amino acids. The J segment lost 1 base and the V segment lost 5 bases, leaving 5 bases of the junction unmatched. The CDR3 here is CASSPRRGRTDTQYF. CDR3 in DNA: TGTGCCAGCAGTCCCCGCAGGGGGCGCACAGATACGCAGTATTTT.

This chain uses TRBV19 with TRBJ2-3, with D tentatively TRBD2 (5 bases). This CDR3 spans 16 amino acids. Germline values: CDR1 LNHDA, CDR2 SQIVND (reference sequence). Trimming removed 5 bases from V and 3 bases from J, with 18 bases in between. The DNA of the CDR3 is TGTGCCAGTAGTCCTCTCTCGGGCCGGGGTACAGATACGCAGTATTTT. Protein product: CASSPLSGRGTDTQYF. The entire variable domain, with the rest obtained from reference TRBV19 and TRBJ2-3, is as follows: DGGITQSPKYLFRKEGQNVTLSCEQNLNHDAMYWYRQDPGQGLRLIYYSQIVNDFQKGDIAEGYSVSREKKESFPLTVTSAQKNPTAFYLCASSPLSGRGTDTQYFGPGTRLTVL.

This clone was seen more than once but under ten times. The rearrangement links TRBV30 to TRBJ1-6, with no clear D. Trimming pared 3 bases from V and 6 bases from J, leaving 9 bases between. The CDR3 loop spans 13 amino acids. Germline assignment: CDR1 GTSNPN and CDR2 SVGIG (reference sequence). The DNA for the CDR3 is TGTGCCTGGAGGGGCCCCAGTAATTCACCCCTCCACTTT. Translation gives CAWRGPSNSPLHF.

The chain couples TRBV5-6 to TRBJ1-1, with 9 bases fitting TRBD1. The CDR3 runs 15 residues. V was pared by 4 bases and J by 6 bases, with 10 bases of the junction left unmatched. Germline lookup yields CDR1 SGHDT and CDR2 YYEEEE. The CDR3 region has the DNA TGTGCCAGCAGCCGTGGGACAGGGAAAAAGGCTGAAGCTTTCTTT. Its protein product is CASSRGTGKKAEAFF.

The CDR3 nucleotides are TGCGCCAGCAGCACCGGACAGGGAGATAACACTGAAGCTTTCTTT. It codes for CASSTGQGDNTEAFF. This chain connects TRBV5-1 to TRBJ1-1; 8 positions agree with TRBD1. The V segment lost 4 bases and the J segment 2 bases; nucleotides outside the gene matches: 7. The CDR3 has 15 amino acids. Germline CDR1 is SGHRS and CDR2 is YFSETQ.

The chain carries TRBV6-5 and TRBJ2-2, with 10 positions matching TRBD1. CDR1 MNHEY and CDR2 SVGAGI come from the germline V gene. The V and J ends lost 7 bases and 3 bases, in that order; junction bases with no gene match: 5. This CDR3 comprises 15 residues. CDR3: CASIGQGGHTGELFF. The CDR3, as DNA: TGTGCCAGCATAGGACAGGGGGGACACACCGGGGAGCTGTTTTTT.

The chain is built from TRBV9 and TRBJ2-5; 7 nucleotides agree with TRBD2. J lost 4 bases, V lost 0 bases, and 6 bases had no gene match. Germline values: CDR1 SGDLS, CDR2 YYNGEE. The CDR3 consists of 15 residues. The CDR3 DNA reads TGTGCCAGCAGCGTAGAAGGGCGGGAGAGAGAGACCCAGTACTTC. Protein product: CASSVEGRERETQYF.

The chain combines TRBV9 with TRBJ2-7; the match to TRBD2 covers 7 bases. CDR1 and CDR2 from the germline V gene are SGDLS and YYNGEE. This CDR3 has 17 residues. The junction had 19 bases not matched to a gene; V was cut back by 4 bases and J by 6 bases. Written as DNA, the CDR3 is TGTGCCAGCAGCATCTCGATGTCCGCGGGAGTTTCCGGCGAGCAGTACTTC. It translates to CASSISMSAGVSGEQYF. Based on the CDR3 plus reference TRBV9 and TRBJ2-7, the full variable domain is DSGVTQTPKHLITATGQRVTLRCSPRSGDLSVYWYQQSLDQGLQFLIQYYNGEERAKGNILERFSAQQFPDLHSELNLSSLELGDSALYFCASSISMSAGVSGEQYFGPGTRLTVT.

Only a few counts were recorded for this clone. The CDR3 DNA is TGTGCCAGCAGCTTTAGCGGGGGGGATACGCAGTATTTT. Residues: CASSFSGGDTQYF. This chain joins TRBV13 and TRBJ2-3; TRBD2 agrees at 10 bases. The CDR3 covers 13 residues. The V gene's germline CDR1 is PRHDT and CDR2 FYEKMQ (reference sequence). V was pared by 3 bases and J by 6 bases, with 0 bases of the junction left unmatched.

The chain has TRBV2 and TRBJ1-1; possibly TRBD1 for D (5 bases). Trimming left V 5 bases short and J 2 bases short, with 12 bases between. This CDR3 has 14 residues. Germline-derived CDR1 and CDR2 are SNHLY and FYNNEI. CDR3 loop: CASSPRVGNTEAFF. The CDR3 nucleotides read TGTGCCAGCAGTCCCAGGGTTGGAAACACTGAAGCTTTCTTT.

The chain couples TRBV11-2 to TRBJ1-1; 8 nucleotides line up with TRBD1. V trimming: 6 bases; J trimming: 6 bases; junction bases outside the gene matches: 9. Germline V gives CDR1 SGHAT, CDR2 FQNNGV. CDR3 length equals 14 residues. DNA for the CDR3: TGTGCCAGCAGACCCGACAGGGGAAATCCTGAAGCTTTCTTT. It translates to CASRPDRGNPEAFF.

V gene TRBV25-1 combines with J gene TRBJ1-2; D not resolved. The CDR3 is 11 amino acids. CDR1 and CDR2 from the germline V gene are MGHDK and SYGVNS. Trimming removed 5 bases from V and 4 bases from J, with 5 bases in between. CDR3 sequence (DNA): TGTGCCAGCAGTTACGGCTATGGCTACACCTTC. Encoded protein: CASSYGYGYTF.

CDR3 coding DNA: TGTGCCAGCAGCCGGGACTTCCTCGGTGAGCAGTTCTTC. The encoded protein is CASSRDFLGEQFF. V and J are TRBV11-2 and TRBJ2-1, with D perhaps matching TRBD2 (6 bases). The ends were cut back, 5 bases at V and 9 bases at J, with 14 bases in the middle. This CDR3 comprises 13 residues. Germline-derived CDR1 and CDR2 are SGHAT and FQNNGV.

The chain combines TRBV6-1 with TRBJ2-7; 10 positions match TRBD1. Germline assignment: CDR1 MNHNS and CDR2 SASEGT. CDR3 length: 14 residues. V lost 5 bases to trimming and J lost 6 bases; unmatched junction nucleotides: 7. Here the CDR3 reads CASSFSRDRGEQYF. CDR3 nucleotides: TGTGCCAGCAGTTTCAGCCGGGACAGGGGCGAGCAGTACTTC.

This sequence joins TRBV6-1 and TRBJ2-4, with D possibly TRBD1 on 6 matching bases. This CDR3 region has 11 residues. Germline loops: CDR1 MNHNS, CDR2 SASEGT. Trimming took off 5 bases at V and 15 bases at J, with 14 bases between the two ends. This chain's CDR3 is CASSLGQSPYF. The DNA of the CDR3 is TGTGCCAGCAGTTTAGGACAGAGCCCGTACTTC.

This clone was found once. The J gene is TRBJ2-3, the V gene TRBV5-1; TRBD2 is a possible D gene (6 bases). V was clipped by 0 bases and J by 5 bases, with 10 bases between them. The CDR3 spans 14 residues. Germline loops: CDR1 SGHRS, CDR2 YFSETQ. In DNA, the CDR3 is TGCGCCAGCAGCTTGGGGCTAGCGCAAGATACGCAGTATTTT. The encoded protein is CASSLGLAQDTQYF.

The V and J genes are TRBV7-9 and TRBJ2-3; maybe TRBD2 (5 bases). CDR3 length: 14 amino acids. V dropped 8 bases and J dropped 5 bases, with 17 bases sitting between them. Germline-derived CDR1 and CDR2 are SEHNR and FQNEAQ (reference sequence). The CDR3 here is CASGELRGRDTQYF. CDR3 coding DNA: TGTGCCAGCGGCGAGCTACGGGGAAGAGATACGCAGTATTTT.

The V call is TRBV16, the J call TRBJ2-2; D possibly corresponds to TRBD1 (5 bases). Germline CDR1 and CDR2: KGHSY and FQNENV. CDR3 length: 15 residues. The germline V and J ends were trimmed by 4 bases and 1 base, with 10 bases remaining between them. The CDR3 nucleotides are TGTGCCAGCAGCCGGGGCAGCCTGAACACCGGGGAGCTGTTTTTT. Protein sequence: CASSRGSLNTGELFF.

The chain recombines TRBV5-1 with TRBJ1-6; D remains ambiguous. Germline CDR1 is SGHRS and CDR2 is YFSETQ. V was pared by 0 bases and J by 7 bases, with 11 bases between. CDR3 size: 15 residues. CDR3 sequence: CASSLGGRVNSPLHF. The CDR3 DNA follows: TGCGCCAGCAGCTTGGGAGGCAGAGTGAATTCACCCCTCCACTTT.

The V call is TRBV5-1, the J call TRBJ1-4; 7 bases line up with TRBD1. The CDR3 runs to 15 residues. CDR1 SGHRS and CDR2 YFSETQ come from the germline V gene. The junction had 9 bases not matched to a gene; V was cut back by 2 bases and J by 8 bases. The CDR3 protein is CASSLAYRGGEKLFF. CDR3 DNA sequence: TGCGCCAGCAGCTTAGCGTACAGGGGCGGCGAAAAACTGTTTTTT.

In its sample, this clone was seen once. CDR3: CASSPRQGEETEAFF. For the CDR3, the DNA is TGTGCCAGCTCACCGAGACAGGGGGAGGAAACTGAAGCTTTCTTT. J is TRBJ1-1 and V is TRBV18, with 9 positions matching TRBD1. This CDR3 comprises 15 residues. Trimming cost V 3 bases and J 5 bases; bases outside gene matches: 7. CDR1 is KGHSH, CDR2 LQKENI, per germline.

The gene calls are TRBV10-3 and TRBJ1-2; D gene ambiguous. V shed 0 bases and J shed 1 base, with 6 bases lying between them. This CDR3 spans 14 amino acids. Germline V lookup: CDR1 ENHRY, CDR2 SYGVKD. The CDR3 coding sequence is TGTGCCATCAGTGAGTCCGGGAGTAACTATGGCTACACCTTC. Its protein product is CAISESGSNYGYTF.

The chain couples TRBV7-2 to TRBJ2-1, with 9 positions matching TRBD2. The CDR3 is 14 amino acids. Germline V gives CDR1 SGHTA, CDR2 FQGNSA. The junction had 3 bases not matched to a gene; V was cut back by 5 bases and J by 4 bases. For the CDR3, the DNA is TGTGCCAGCAGCCGCGGGGGGGCATACAATGAGCAGTTCTTC. Protein sequence: CASSRGGAYNEQFF.

V is TRBV5-1 and J is TRBJ1-1, with D tentatively TRBD1 (5 bases). This CDR3 spans 12 amino acids. In germline, CDR1 is SGHRS, CDR2 YFSETQ. Trimming cost V 2 bases and J 6 bases, with 8 bases left between them. CDR3 loop: CASSFPGSEAFF. The CDR3 nucleotides are TGCGCCAGCAGCTTTCCAGGGTCTGAAGCTTTCTTT. The variable domain in full, with the rest retrieved from reference TRBV5-1 and TRBJ1-1, is KAGVTQTPRYLIKTRGQQVTLSCSPISGHRSVSWYQQTPGQGLQFLFEYFSETQRNKGNFPGRFSGRQFSNSRSEMNVSTLELGDSALYLCASSFPGSEAFFGQGTRLTVV.

The chain has TRBV4-1 and TRBJ1-5, with TRBD1 identical over 8 bases. CDR3 length equals 15 residues. After removal of 4 bases from V and 2 bases from J, the junction contained 4 bases not matched to a gene. Germline lookup yields CDR1 MGHRA and CDR2 YSYEKL. The CDR3 protein is CASSRLTGGNQPQHF. As DNA, the CDR3 is TGCGCCAGCAGCCGTCTGACAGGGGGCAATCAGCCCCAGCATTTT.